This TCR beta chain is from a study of blood T cells in healthy people across ages. The authors ran a second PCR of about 7 to 12 cycles using a sample-barcoded 5' primer and a J-beta primer mix. Each sample yielded at least 2.5 million CDR3-containing paired-end reads. Each CDR3 protein gets one entry after TCRdb re-called the 5' RACE reads with MiXCR. The table has around 850,000 distinct CDR3 sequences, 30% to 45% seen once. Turning to this clonotype: Its target is unknown.

This CDR3 has 13 amino acids. Trimming removed 6 bases at V and 8 bases at J, with 11 bases between. Germline CDR1 reads MGHDK; CDR2 reads SYGVNS. Samples each yielded at least 6 micrograms of total RNA. Regarding the study as a whole: Higher naive T cell percentage went strongly together with higher TCR beta diversity.

Sequences were obtained from blood. The gene calls are TRBV25-1 and TRBJ1-6; a possible D gene is TRBD1 (6 bases). This sequence originates from a man younger than 35 in good health. The CDR3 spells CASRRGTDSPLHF. DNA of the CDR3: TGTGCCAGCAGGAGGGGGACGGATTCACCCCTCCACTTT.